The source of this T cell receptor beta chain is a study of regulatory T cells in long-lasting Graves disease. Study-level findings and limits: The sample size was small, and this may have reduced accuracy. Whereas new patients shared about 980 public clonotypes, persistent patients shared more, at under 3,500.

V was clipped by 4 bases and J by 2 bases, with 16 bases between them. Germline V gene sequence: CDR1 SGHRS, CDR2 YFSETQ. The CDR3 runs 15 residues. The time point here: persistent/refractory GD, antithyroid drugs over 5 years with positive TRAb. Extracted PBMC RNA gave rise to the TCR library. In each case, Graves' disease was diagnosed per American Thyroid Association guidelines. This clonotype showed up just a few times. Its antigen is unidentified. Library construction for TCR beta used iRepertoire HTBI primers and Arm-PCR of CDR3 regions. One entry per CDR3 protein, called by TCRdb with MiXCR from the multiplex PCR reads. This sample yields 650,000 to 850,000 distinct CDR3 sequences, of which approximately 29% are seen a single time; 40% to 55% belongs to the top ten.

V usage is TRBV5-1 and J usage is TRBJ2-7; possible D gene TRBD2, 5 bases. Sequenced here: peripheral blood mononuclear cells (PBMCs), sampled when the disease was refractory, from a patient treated with antithyroid drugs. This TCR was sampled from a female donor with Graves disease. The CDR3 DNA reads as TGCGCCAGCAGCCCACTCGGGGTGAACCCCTACGAGCAGTACTTC. This gives the protein CASSPLGVNPYEQYF. The complete variable domain, with remaining parts taken from reference TRBV5-1 and TRBJ2-7, reads KAGVTQTPRYLIKTRGQQVTLSCSPISGHRSVSWYQQTPGQGLQFLFEYFSETQRNKGNFPGRFSGRQFSNSRSEMNVSTLELGDSALYLCASSPLGVNPYEQYFGPGTRLTVT.